The rows below give T cell receptor beta chains drawn from one sample of a study of beta chain features in type 1 diabetes. Sequenced by immunoSEQ multiplex PCR; TCRdb stores in-frame clones only, minus some. The sample carries under 300,000 clones, approximately 8.1% recorded once. The sequenced sample was central memory CD4+ T cells from blood. These receptors were taken from a young woman in good health. Both conserved end residues are part of each CDR3. The D gene is left open where the match is weak. Only part of the rows carry a size: once, few, many, or a class if the clone is expanded.

D	J	V	size	CDR3	DNA
NA	TRBJ1-4	TRBV2	NA	CASRGGRTNEKLFF	TGTGCCAGCAGGGGAGGCAGGACTAATGAAAAACTGTTTTTT
NA	TRBJ1-1	TRBV27	NA	CASSPPRNTRGNTEAFF	TGTGCCAGCAGTCCCCCTAGGAACACCCGAGGGAACACTGAAGCTTTCTTT
NA	TRBJ1-5	TRBV4-2	few	CASSHDSNNQPQHF	TGTGCCAGCAGCCATGACAGTAACAATCAGCCCCAGCATTTT
TRBD2	TRBJ2-5	TRBV7-2	few	CALSPRGVAIQETQYF	TGTGCTCTCAGCCCCCGGGGGGTAGCGATACAAGAGACCCAGTACTTC
NA	TRBJ2-2	TRBV6-5	NA	CASSRGAGGELFF	TGTGCCAGCAGCCGGGGAGCGGGCGGGGAGCTGTTTTTT
TRBD1	TRBJ2-5	TRBV7-9	NA	CASSGATGGRETQYF	TGTGCCAGCAGCGGGGCGACAGGGGGACGAGAGACCCAGTACTTC
NA	TRBJ1-5	TRBV21-1	NA	CASSAGYSNQPQHF	TGTGCCAGCAGCGCGGGGTATAGCAATCAGCCCCAGCATTTT
TRBD1	TRBJ1-1	TRBV20-1	NA	CRGDRNTEAFF	TGCAGGGGGGACAGGAACACTGAAGCTTTCTTT
TRBD2	TRBJ2-1	TRBV7-7	once	CASSLSGRANNEQFF	TGTGCTAGCAGCCTTAGCGGGAGAGCCAACAATGAGCAGTTCTTC
TRBD1	TRBJ2-7	TRBV27	NA	CASSRPKGQTYEQYF	TGTGCCAGCAGTCGACCCAAGGGACAGACCTACGAGCAGTACTTC
TRBD2	TRBJ2-5	TRBV25-1	few	CASSLRGRVQETQYF	TGTGCCAGCAGCTTACGCGGGAGGGTCCAAGAGACCCAGTACTTC
TRBD2	TRBJ2-1	TRBV4-3	NA	CASSQLFRTSLYNEQFF	TGCGCCAGCAGCCAACTTTTCCGGACTAGTTTATACAATGAGCAGTTCTTC
TRBD2	TRBJ2-3	TRBV6-5	NA	CASTSGFSTDTQYF	TGTGCCAGCACTAGCGGGTTTAGCACAGATACGCAGTATTTT
NA	TRBJ2-1	TRBV19	few	CASSIMSGYNEQFF	TGTGCCAGTAGTATAATGAGCGGTTACAATGAGCAGTTCTTC
NA	TRBJ2-1	TRBV7-9	NA	CASSSHSGGGNEQFF	TGTGCCAGCAGCTCCCACTCCGGTGGGGGCAATGAGCAGTTCTTC
NA	TRBJ1-3	TRBV29-1	few	CSVEIGAGNTIYF	TGCAGCGTTGAAATAGGAGCAGGAAACACCATATATTTT
NA	TRBJ2-7	TRBV6-6	few	CASTPGQSVYEQYF	TGTGCCAGCACCCCGGGGCAGTCGGTCTACGAGCAGTACTTC
NA	TRBJ2-3	TRBV7-2	many	CASSFTRVADTQYF	TGTGCCAGCAGCTTTACCAGGGTCGCAGATACGCAGTATTTT
NA	TRBJ1-4	TRBV9	many	CASSVGIGGEKLFF	TGTGCCAGCAGCGTAGGAATAGGTGGAGAAAAACTGTTTTTT
NA	TRBJ2-1	TRBV7-9	few	CASSLVGYEQFF	TGTGCCAGCAGCTTAGTAGGCTATGAGCAGTTCTTC
NA	TRBJ2-7	TRBV5-4	few	CASSQDEIYEQYF	TGTGCCAGCAGCCAAGATGAAATCTACGAGCAGTACTTC
TRBD1	TRBJ2-2	TRBV5-1	few	CASSSRQGTGELFF	TGCGCCAGCAGCTCCCGACAGGGCACCGGGGAGCTGTTTTTT
NA	TRBJ1-1	TRBV6-6	NA	CASSWPIMNTEAFF	TGTGCCAGCAGTTGGCCCATAATGAACACTGAAGCTTTCTTT
TRBD1	TRBJ1-5	TRBV18	few	CASSLSIQGGNQPQHF	TGTGCCAGCTCACTATCCATACAGGGGGGCAATCAGCCCCAGCATTTT
TRBD1	TRBJ2-7	TRBV29-1	NA	CSARTGGLEQYF	TGCAGCGCGAGGACAGGGGGTTTGGAGCAGTACTTC
TRBD1	TRBJ2-3	TRBV7-9	few	CASSSGQVSFADTQYF	TGTGCCAGTTCCTCGGGACAGGTTTCCTTCGCAGATACGCAGTATTTT
TRBD2	TRBJ2-7	TRBV7-3	NA	CASSPGTSGYEQYF	TGTGCCAGCAGCCCCGGGACTAGCGGATACGAGCAGTACTTC
TRBD1	TRBJ2-5	TRBV7-2	few	CASSSAPPGQPQETQYF	TGTGCCAGCAGCTCTGCCCCCCCGGGACAGCCCCAAGAGACCCAGTACTTC
NA	TRBJ2-2	TRBV6-6	NA	CASSAGTLGGELFF	TGTGCCAGCAGCGCAGGGACCTTGGGCGGGGAGCTGTTTTTT
NA	TRBJ2-7	TRBV7-2	NA	CASSLVLGLSEQYF	TGTGCCAGCAGCTTAGTTCTAGGGCTCAGCGAGCAGTACTTC
NA	TRBJ2-6	TRBV4-1	few	CASSQVSTMAGPSGANVLTF	TGCGCCAGCAGCCAAGTATCTACGATGGCAGGGCCCTCTGGGGCCAACGTCCTGACTTTC
NA	TRBJ2-3	TRBV6-5	NA	CASGRGSSTDTQYF	TGTGCCAGCGGGCGAGGGAGTAGCACAGATACGCAGTATTTT
TRBD1	TRBJ2-5	TRBV19	NA	CASRTRAGGLETQYF	TGTGCCAGTCGTACCCGTGCAGGGGGCTTAGAGACCCAGTACTTC
TRBD2	TRBJ2-1	TRBV5-1	few	CASSFLSGTSGQYNEQFF	TGCGCCAGCAGCTTCCTCAGTGGGACTAGCGGACAATACAATGAGCAGTTCTTC
TRBD1	TRBJ1-5	TRBV23-1	NA	CASSQSDWDRTYSNQPQHF	TGCGCCAGCAGTCAATCCGATTGGGACAGGACGTATAGCAATCAGCCCCAGCATTTT
NA	TRBJ2-1	TRBV18	few	CASSPPAGKTVNNEQFF	TGTGCCAGCTCACCACCGGCGGGGAAGACGGTCAACAATGAGCAGTTCTTC
TRBD2	TRBJ2-1	TRBV6-8	NA	CASSYSSTGGFSYNEQFF	TGTGCCAGCAGTTACTCGAGTACGGGGGGGTTCTCCTACAATGAGCAGTTCTTC
NA	TRBJ1-2	TRBV29-1	few	CSVLTENYGYTF	TGCAGCGTTCTGACAGAAAACTATGGCTACACCTTC
TRBD2	TRBJ2-1	TRBV5-1	NA	CASSLRSGTSGVPGEQFF	TGCGCCAGCAGCCTCCGCTCCGGGACTAGCGGGGTCCCAGGTGAGCAGTTCTTC
NA	TRBJ2-3	TRBV4-3	few	CASSQGRSPVSTDTQYF	TGCGCCAGCAGCCAAGGGAGGTCTCCCGTAAGCACAGATACGCAGTATTTT
NA	TRBJ1-1	TRBV15	NA	CATSRGIDSEAFF	TGTGCCACCAGCAGAGGAATCGACAGTGAAGCTTTCTTT
TRBD2	TRBJ2-3	TRBV7-9	NA	CASSRRLATDTQYF	TGTGCCAGCAGCCGTAGACTAGCCACAGATACGCAGTATTTT
NA	TRBJ1-2	TRBV29-1	NA	CSVTLDTYGYTF	TGCAGCGTTACCCTCGACACTTATGGCTACACCTTC
NA	TRBJ1-1	TRBV6-5	many	CASIRTQGVDTEAFF	TGTGCCAGCATAAGAACACAGGGTGTGGACACTGAAGCTTTCTTT
TRBD2	TRBJ2-1	TRBV6-6	NA	CASSYWTGGAYNEQFF	TGTGCCAGCAGTTACTGGACCGGGGGGGCCTACAATGAGCAGTTCTTC
NA	TRBJ1-2	TRBV30	few	CALQSGAGYTF	TGTGCCCTTCAGTCGGGGGCTGGCTACACCTTC
NA	TRBJ2-4	TRBV27	few	CASSQAPRELAKNIQYF	TGTGCCAGCAGCCAAGCACCCAGGGAGCTAGCCAAAAACATTCAGTACTTC
NA	TRBJ1-4	TRBV4-1	few	CASSQDFGGSNEKLFF	TGCGCCAGCAGCCAAGATTTCGGGGGTTCTAATGAAAAACTGTTTTTT
TRBD2	TRBJ2-1	TRBV9	NA	CASSPRVAGGYNEQFF	TGTGCCAGCAGCCCGAGGGTAGCGGGAGGGTACAATGAGCAGTTCTTC
NA	TRBJ2-1	TRBV11-3	few	CASSSNLDEQFF	TGTGCCAGCAGCAGTAATCTGGATGAGCAGTTCTTC
NA	TRBJ1-6	TRBV28	NA	CASRPAGSKSPLHF	TGTGCCTCCAGGCCGGCAGGGTCGAAATCACCCCTCCACTTT
TRBD2	TRBJ2-3	TRBV4-2	NA	CASSLDAGESDTQYF	TGTGCCAGCAGCTTGGATGCGGGGGAATCAGATACGCAGTATTTT
TRBD1	TRBJ1-2	TRBV4-3	NA	CASSQGTGVGVGYTF	TGCGCCAGCAGCCAAGGGACAGGCGTCGGGGTTGGCTACACCTTC